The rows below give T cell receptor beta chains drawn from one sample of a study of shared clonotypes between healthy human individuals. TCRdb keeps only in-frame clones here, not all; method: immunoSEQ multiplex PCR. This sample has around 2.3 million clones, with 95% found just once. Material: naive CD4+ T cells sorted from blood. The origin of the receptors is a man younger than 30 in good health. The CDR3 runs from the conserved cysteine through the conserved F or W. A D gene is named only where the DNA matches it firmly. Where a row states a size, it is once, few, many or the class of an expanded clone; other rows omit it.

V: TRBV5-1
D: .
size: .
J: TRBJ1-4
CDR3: CASSLVVSGINEKLFF
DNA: TGCGCCAGCAGCTTAGTTGTGTCAGGAATTAATGAAAAACTGTTTTTT

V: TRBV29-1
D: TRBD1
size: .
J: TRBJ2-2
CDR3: CSGRRTGGTGELFF
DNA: TGCAGCGGGAGGAGGACAGGGGGCACCGGGGAGCTGTTTTTT

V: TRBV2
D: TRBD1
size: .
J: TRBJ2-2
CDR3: CASRVDRHTGELFF
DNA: TGTGCCAGCAGAGTGGACAGGCACACCGGGGAGCTGTTTTTT

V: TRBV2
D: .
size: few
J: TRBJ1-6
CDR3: CAGRSSSSYNSPLHF
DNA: TGTGCCGGCAGGTCCTCAAGCTCCTATAATTCACCCCTCCACTTT

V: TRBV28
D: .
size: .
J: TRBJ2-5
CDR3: CASTLTGPLGKTQYF
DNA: TGTGCCAGCACCCTAACGGGACCGTTAGGAAAGACCCAGTACTTC

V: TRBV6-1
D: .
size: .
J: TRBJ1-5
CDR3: CASTEGYNQPQHF
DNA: TGTGCCAGCACCGAGGGGTACAATCAGCCCCAGCATTTT

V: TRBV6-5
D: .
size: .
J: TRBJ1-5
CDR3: CASSRSIGNQPQHF
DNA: TGTGCCAGCTCAAGAAGCATCGGCAATCAGCCCCAGCATTTT

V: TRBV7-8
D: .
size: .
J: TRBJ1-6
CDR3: CASSLFSSDSPLHF
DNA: TGTGCCAGCAGCTTATTTAGCAGCGATTCACCCCTCCACTTT

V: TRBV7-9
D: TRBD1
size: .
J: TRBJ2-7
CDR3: CASSREQGSYEQYF
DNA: TGTGCCAGCAGCAGGGAACAGGGGTCCTACGAGCAGTACTTC

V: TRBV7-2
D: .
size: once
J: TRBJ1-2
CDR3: CASSPALRSSYGYTF
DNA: TGTGCCAGCAGCCCCGCACTGAGAAGTTCTTATGGCTACACCTTC

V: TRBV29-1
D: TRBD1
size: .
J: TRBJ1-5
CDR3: CSVRGTVDQPQHF
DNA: TGCAGCGTTCGTGGGACAGTTGATCAGCCCCAGCATTTT

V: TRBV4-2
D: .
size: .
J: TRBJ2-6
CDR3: CASSQTSTVSGANVLTF
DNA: TGTGCCAGCAGCCAAACCTCGACAGTCTCTGGGGCCAACGTCCTGACTTTC

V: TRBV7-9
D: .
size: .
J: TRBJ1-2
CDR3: CASSTVGVYGYTF
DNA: TGTGCCAGCAGCACAGTAGGGGTCTATGGCTACACCTTC

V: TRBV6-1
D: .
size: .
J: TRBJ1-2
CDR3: CASSEAPSPANYGYTF
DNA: TGTGCCAGCAGTGAAGCGCCGTCACCCGCTAACTATGGCTACACCTTC

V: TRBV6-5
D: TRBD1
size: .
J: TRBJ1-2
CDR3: CASRRLTGAGGYTF
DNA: TGTGCCAGCAGACGACTAACAGGGGCGGGGGGCTACACCTTC

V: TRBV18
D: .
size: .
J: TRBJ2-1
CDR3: CASSPEGTLYNEQFF
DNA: TGTGCCAGCTCACCAGAGGGAACCCTCTACAATGAGCAGTTCTTC

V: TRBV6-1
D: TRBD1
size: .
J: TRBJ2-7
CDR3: CASSVPSGTGGEQYF
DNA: TGTGCCAGCAGTGTACCGTCCGGGACAGGGGGCGAGCAGTACTTC

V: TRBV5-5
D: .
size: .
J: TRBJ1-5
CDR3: CASSLEQENQPQHF
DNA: TGTGCCAGCAGCTTGGAACAGGAGAATCAGCCCCAGCATTTT

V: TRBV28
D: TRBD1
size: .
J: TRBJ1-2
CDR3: CASSGDSHYGYTF
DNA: TGTGCCAGCAGTGGGGACAGTCACTATGGCTACACCTTC

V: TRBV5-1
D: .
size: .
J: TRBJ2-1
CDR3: CASSLVGQDNEQFF
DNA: TGCGCCAGCAGCTTGGTGGGTCAAGACAATGAGCAGTTCTTC

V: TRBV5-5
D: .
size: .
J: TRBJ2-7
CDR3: CASSVGLREQYF
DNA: TGTGCCAGCAGCGTGGGGTTGAGGGAGCAGTACTTC

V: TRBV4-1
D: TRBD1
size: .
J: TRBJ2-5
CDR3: CASSRDRWETQYF
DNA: TGCGCCAGCAGCCGGGACAGGTGGGAGACCCAGTACTTC

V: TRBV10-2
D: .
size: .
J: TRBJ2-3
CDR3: CASSPLRRGVTDTQYF
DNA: TGCGCCAGCAGCCCGTTGCGGAGGGGGGTCACAGATACGCAGTATTTT

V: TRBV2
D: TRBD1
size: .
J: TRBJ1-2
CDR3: CASSQRGTGGTIIDGYTF
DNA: TGTGCCAGCAGCCAAAGAGGGACAGGGGGCACGATTATAGATGGCTACACCTTC

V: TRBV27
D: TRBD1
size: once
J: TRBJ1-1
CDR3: CASSSTGGGHTEAFF
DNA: TGTGCCAGCAGTTCTACAGGGGGAGGACACACTGAAGCTTTCTTT

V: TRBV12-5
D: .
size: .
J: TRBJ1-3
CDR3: CASGRYRERPGNTIYF
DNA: TGTGCTAGTGGTCGTTACAGGGAGCGGCCTGGAAACACCATATATTTT

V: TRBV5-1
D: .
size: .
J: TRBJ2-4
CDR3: CASSLQPTGMGENIQYF
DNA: TGCGCCAGCAGCCTACAACCGACAGGTATGGGGGAAAACATTCAGTACTTC

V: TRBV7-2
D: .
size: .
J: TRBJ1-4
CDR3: CASSPGVDTTGAKLFF
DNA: TGTGCCAGCAGCCCGGGGGTGGACACTACTGGGGCAAAACTGTTTTTT

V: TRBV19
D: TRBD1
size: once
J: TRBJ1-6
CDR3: CASGSGTGTNSPLHF
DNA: TGTGCCAGTGGGTCCGGGACAGGGACTAATTCACCCCTCCACTTT

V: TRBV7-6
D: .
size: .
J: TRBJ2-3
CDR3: CASSSGALMGADTQYF
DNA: TGTGCCAGCAGCTCGGGGGCCCTAATGGGGGCAGATACGCAGTATTTT

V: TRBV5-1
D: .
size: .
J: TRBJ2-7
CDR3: CASSVPADEQYF
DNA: TGCGCCAGCAGCGTGCCGGCGGACGAGCAGTACTTC

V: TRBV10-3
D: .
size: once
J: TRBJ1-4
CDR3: CAISDGAPNEKLFF
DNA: TGTGCCATCAGTGATGGGGCCCCCAATGAAAAACTGTTTTTT

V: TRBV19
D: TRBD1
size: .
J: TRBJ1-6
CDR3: CASSIGTGVLFSYNSPLHF
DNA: TGTGCCAGTAGTATCGGGACAGGCGTCCTTTTTTCCTATAATTCACCCCTCCACTTT

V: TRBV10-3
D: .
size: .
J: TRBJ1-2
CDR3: CAISGDPNYGYTF
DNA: TGTGCCATCAGCGGCGACCCGAACTATGGCTACACCTTC

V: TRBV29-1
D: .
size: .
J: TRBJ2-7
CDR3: CSVDGGNSYEQYF
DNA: TGCAGCGTTGACGGAGGAAACTCCTACGAGCAGTACTTC

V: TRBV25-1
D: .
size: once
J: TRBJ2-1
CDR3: CASSEGLGGITNEQFF
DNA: TGTGCCAGCAGTGAAGGGTTGGGGGGAATTACGAATGAGCAGTTCTTC

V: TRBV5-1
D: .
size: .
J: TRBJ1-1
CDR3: CASSLLQGYTEAFF
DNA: TGCGCCAGCAGCTTATTACAGGGTTACACTGAAGCTTTCTTT

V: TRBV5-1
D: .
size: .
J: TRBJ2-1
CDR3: CASSPTRNEQFF
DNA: TGCGCCAGCAGCCCCACGCGCAATGAGCAGTTCTTC

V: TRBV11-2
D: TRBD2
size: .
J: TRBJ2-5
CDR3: CASRPTSGGGEQYF
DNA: TGTGCCAGCAGGCCTACTAGCGGGGGCGGAGAGCAGTACTTC

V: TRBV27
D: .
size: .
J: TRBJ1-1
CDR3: CASSLRGNTEAFF
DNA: TGTGCCAGCAGTTTAAGGGGGAACACTGAAGCTTTCTTT

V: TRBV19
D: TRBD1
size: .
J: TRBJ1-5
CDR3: CASSMPGQQPQHF
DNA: TGTGCCAGTAGTATGCCGGGACAGCAGCCCCAGCATTTT

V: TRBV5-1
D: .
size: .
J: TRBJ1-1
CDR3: CASSLGPTEAFF
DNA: TGCGCCAGCAGCTTGGGCCCCACTGAAGCTTTCTTT

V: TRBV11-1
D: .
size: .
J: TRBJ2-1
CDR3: CASSSRGDYNEQFF
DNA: TGTGCCAGCAGCTCCCGCGGGGACTACAATGAGCAGTTCTTC

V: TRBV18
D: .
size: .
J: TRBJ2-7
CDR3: CASSPTATLSYEQYF
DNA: TGTGCCAGCTCACCAACAGCAACTTTATCCTACGAGCAGTACTTC

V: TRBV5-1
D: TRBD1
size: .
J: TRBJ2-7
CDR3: CASSLEGAPGTRLYF
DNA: TGCGCCAGCAGCTTGGAGGGGGCGCCCGGGACGCGGCTGTACTTC

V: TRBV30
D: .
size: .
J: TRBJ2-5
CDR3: CAWSRSPGGETQYF
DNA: TGTGCCTGGAGCCGAAGCCCTGGGGGGGAGACCCAGTACTTC

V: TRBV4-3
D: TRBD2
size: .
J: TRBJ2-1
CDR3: CASSQDVTAGFYNEQFF
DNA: TGCGCCAGCAGCCAAGACGTGACAGCGGGATTCTACAATGAGCAGTTCTTC

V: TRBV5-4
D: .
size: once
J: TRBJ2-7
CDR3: CASRRGPLADEQYF
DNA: TGTGCCAGCAGACGAGGACCGTTAGCGGACGAGCAGTACTTC

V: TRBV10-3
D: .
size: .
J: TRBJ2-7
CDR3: CAISELGGSYEQYF
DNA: TGTGCCATCAGTGAGCTTGGCGGGTCCTACGAGCAGTACTTC

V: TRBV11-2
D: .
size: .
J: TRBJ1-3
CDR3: CASSLDRNTIYF
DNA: TGTGCCAGCAGCTTAGACAGGAACACCATATATTTT

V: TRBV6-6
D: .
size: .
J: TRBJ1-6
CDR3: CASSQERGSPLHF
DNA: TGTGCCAGCAGTCAAGAAAGGGGGTCACCCCTCCACTTT

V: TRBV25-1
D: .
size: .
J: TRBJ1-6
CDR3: CTRTGQIYNSPLHF
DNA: TGTACTAGAACAGGGCAGATTTATAATTCACCCCTCCACTTT

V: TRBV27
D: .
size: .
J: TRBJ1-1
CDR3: CASSWFPGIVSTEAFF
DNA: TGTGCCAGCAGTTGGTTCCCCGGGATTGTGAGCACTGAAGCTTTCTTT

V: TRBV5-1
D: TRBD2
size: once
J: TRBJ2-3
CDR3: CASSWMTSETDTQYF
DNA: TGCGCCAGCAGCTGGATGACTAGCGAGACAGATACGCAGTATTTT

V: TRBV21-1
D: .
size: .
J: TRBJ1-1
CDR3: CASSKVEGADTEAFF
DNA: TGTGCCAGCAGCAAAGTTGAGGGGGCGGACACTGAAGCTTTCTTT

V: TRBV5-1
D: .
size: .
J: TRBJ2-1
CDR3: CASSSRTGEDEQFF
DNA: TGCGCCAGCAGCTCCCGCACGGGTGAGGATGAGCAGTTCTTC